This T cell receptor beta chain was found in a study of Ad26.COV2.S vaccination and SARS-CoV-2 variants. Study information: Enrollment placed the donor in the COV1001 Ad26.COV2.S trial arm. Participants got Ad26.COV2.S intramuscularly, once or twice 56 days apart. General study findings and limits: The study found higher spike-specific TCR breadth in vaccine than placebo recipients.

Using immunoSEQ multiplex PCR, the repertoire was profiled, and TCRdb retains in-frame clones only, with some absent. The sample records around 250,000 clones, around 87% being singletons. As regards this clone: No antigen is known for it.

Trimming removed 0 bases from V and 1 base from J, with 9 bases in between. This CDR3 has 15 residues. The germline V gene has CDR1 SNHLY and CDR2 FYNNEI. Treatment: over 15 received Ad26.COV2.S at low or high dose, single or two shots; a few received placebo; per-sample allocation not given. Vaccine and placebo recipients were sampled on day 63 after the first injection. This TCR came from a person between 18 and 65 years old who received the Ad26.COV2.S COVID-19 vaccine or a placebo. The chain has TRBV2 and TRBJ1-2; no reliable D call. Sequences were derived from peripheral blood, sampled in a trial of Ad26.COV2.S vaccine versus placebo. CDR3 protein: CASSEAAAVNYGYTF. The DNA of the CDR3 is TGTGCCAGCAGTGAAGCGGCGGCAGTTAACTATGGCTACACCTTC.